The clone carrying this T cell receptor beta chain showed up just once. Per the germline V gene, CDR1 is MDHEN and CDR2 is SYDVKM. V shed 0 bases, J shed 2 bases, and the junction held 10 bases outside the gene matches. The CDR3 covers 17 residues. The table came from immunoSEQ multiplex PCR; TCRdb's copy has only in-frame clones and leaves some out. The data show about 2,500,000 clones, with around nine tenths seen just once and 0.14% held by the top ten. The data are from a study of shared clonotypes between healthy human individuals. The sequence was obtained from a man between 18 and 35 years old in good health. Material: naive CD4+ T cells sorted from blood. Stated subset: CD45RA+ positively selected. The chain is built from TRBV28 and TRBJ2-7; TRBD1 agrees at 7 bases. The CDR3 nucleotides are TGTGCCAGCAGTTTATGGGGGAGCCCGACAGGGCCCTACGAGCAGTACTTC. Protein product: CASSLWGSPTGPYEQYF.